One and the same sample provided the 9 T cell receptor beta chains below, sequenced in a study of shared clonotypes between healthy human individuals. Method: immunoSEQ multiplex PCR; TCRdb's copy keeps in-frame clones and lacks some. The table includes 700,000 or so clones, 55% to 75% detected once. The sample comprised memory CD4+ T cells sorted from blood. Subset described: CD45RA-negative fraction. These receptors came from a woman aged 25-40 years in good health.

V and J are TRBV10-3 and TRBJ2-1; maybe TRBD1 (6 bases). The CDR3 has 14 residues. V was clipped by 10 bases and J by 3 bases, with 16 bases between them. The V gene's germline CDR1 is ENHRY and CDR2 SYGVKD. In DNA form, the CDR3 reads TGTGCCACTAATCCAGGACAGAACTACAATGAGCAGTTCTTC. It translates to CATNPGQNYNEQFF.

The rearrangement joins TRBV19 to TRBJ2-6; D unresolved. The CDR3 is 15 amino acids. Germline-derived CDR1 and CDR2 are LNHDA and SQIVND (reference sequence). V lost 1 base and J lost 0, with 4 bases in between. As DNA, the CDR3 is TGTGCCAGTAGTATAGCAAGCTCTGGGGCCAACGTCCTGACTTTC. Amino acid sequence: CASSIASSGANVLTF.

CDR3 amino acids: CASSFSGPQHF. In DNA form, the CDR3 reads TGTGCCAGCAGTTTTAGTGGGCCCCAGCATTTT. The rearrangement joins TRBV6-1 to TRBJ1-5; D ambiguous. This CDR3 comprises 11 residues. The V and J ends lost 5 bases and 9 bases respectively, with 8 bases between them. From germline, CDR1 is MNHNS and CDR2 SASEGT.

The CDR3: CASSEGGAPNTGELFF. The CDR3 DNA reads as TGTGCCAGCAGTGAAGGCGGGGCGCCGAACACCGGGGAGCTGTTTTTT. This rearrangement joins TRBV2 to TRBJ2-2; a weak D match, TRBD2 (6 bases). CDR1 and CDR2 (germline): SNHLY, FYNNEI. Trimming cost V 1 base and J 0 bases, with 9 bases left between them. The CDR3 consists of 16 residues.

This chain links TRBV5-1 with TRBJ1-1; 8 bases map to TRBD1. V was clipped by 1 base and J by 0 bases; unmatched bases: 5. CDR1 and CDR2 (germline): SGHRS, YFSETQ. CDR3 size: 16 residues. The CDR3 loop is CASSLFQGAVNTEAFF. The CDR3 bases are TGCGCCAGCAGCTTGTTTCAGGGGGCAGTGAACACTGAAGCTTTCTTT.

This chain links TRBV6-1 with TRBJ2-5, with D perhaps being TRBD1 or TRBD2 (5 bases each). Per the germline V gene, CDR1 is MNHNS and CDR2 is SASEGT. CDR3 length: 15 amino acids. Trimming took off 3 bases at V and 5 bases at J, with 16 bases between the two ends. This CDR3 reads CASSEDQGPGETQYF. In nucleotides, the CDR3 is TGTGCCAGCAGTGAGGATCAGGGTCCGGGGGAGACCCAGTACTTC.

The V and J genes are TRBV18 and TRBJ2-3; 9 bases line up with TRBD2. CDR1 is KGHSH and CDR2 is LQKENI in the germline V gene. The length of the CDR3 is 13 residues. The V gene end was trimmed by 3 bases and the J gene end by 10 bases; junction bases not matched to a gene: 5. CDR3 coding DNA: TGTGCCAGCTCACCTGATAGCGGGAGTTCGCAGTATTTT. Translated: CASSPDSGSSQYF.

This clone has more than one count but fewer than ten. The chain is built from TRBV10-1 and TRBJ1-1, with D unclear. Germline values: CDR1 WNHNN, CDR2 SYGVQD (reference sequence). Trimming took off 2 bases at V and 6 bases at J, with 13 bases between the two ends. The CDR3 contains 14 residues. The CDR3 DNA reads as TGCGCCAGCAGTGAGGGGAACCCAACCTCTGAAGCTTTCTTT. It specifies CASSEGNPTSEAFF.

The rearrangement joins TRBV5-4 to TRBJ2-5; D tentatively reads TRBD1 or TRBD2 (5 bases each). This CDR3 is built from 17 residues. Germline V gives CDR1 SGHNT, CDR2 YYREEE (reference sequence). V lost 4 bases, J lost 2 bases, and 21 bases lay in between. The CDR3 DNA reads TGTGCCAGCAGCGTGGGACCAGGGAGCGGAAGACAAGAGACCCAGTACTTC. Translating it yields CASSVGPGSGRQETQYF.